This note documents a single T cell receptor beta chain sequence. Its antigen is still unknown. The data were produced by immunoSEQ multiplex PCR, yet TCRdb's version contains in-frame clones alone and is incomplete. The sample has about 8,000 clones, roughly four fifths seen once. This sample was taken from a study of graft-versus-host responses after intestinal transplantation. Overall study context: Transplant recipients had multivisceral, liver-intestinal, or isolated intestinal grafts. Uniformly, recipients were administered anti-thymocyte globulin induction with subsequent tacrolimus and steroids for approximately three years. General observations from the study: The recipient marrow held GvH clones, and some of them showed up first in ileum or blood.

Researchers processed graft tissue to release intraepithelial and lamina propria lymphocytes. The CDR3 length is 16 residues. V lost 3 bases, J lost 4 bases, and 9 bases stayed unmatched. Germline assignment: CDR1 LNHDA and CDR2 SQIVND (reference sequence). Source: ileum tissue, taken approximately 220 days after intestinal transplant. The rearrangement uses TRBV19 and TRBJ2-1, with 7 bases aligning to TRBD2. This receptor was taken from a human patient who received an intestinal transplant, so some T cells may come from the graft donor. The CDR3: CASSMTSKGPYNEQFF. The CDR3 nucleotides read TGTGCCAGTAGTATGACTAGCAAGGGACCTTACAATGAGCAGTTCTTC.